What follows is one T cell receptor (beta chain) and its context. Its antigen is unidentified. This sample is drawn from a study of CD8 T cells in ankylosing spondylitis. Quantitative 5'-RACE with molecular barcodes was used to make the TCR beta libraries. TCRdb ran MiXCR on the 5' RACE reads and lists one entry per CDR3 protein. Seen here are 350,000 to 450,000 distinct CDR3 sequences, approximately 20% observed once, and the top ten hold around 13%. Study-level results: Disease-linked clones, CD8+, were relatively rare in peripheral blood. Reportedly, matched ankylosing spondylitis synovial fluid was significantly enriched for disease-linked clones. Past studies reported some motif variants in reactive arthritis synovial fluid and blood.

V dropped 0 bases and J dropped 3 bases, with 15 bases sitting between them. In germline, CDR1 is DFQATT, CDR2 SNEGSKA (reference sequence). The CDR3 sequence is 15 residues long. The receptor comes from a male donor with ankylosing spondylitis or in good health (not recorded which). Specimen: blood, either unsorted or a sorted T cell fraction (not recorded which). The genes are TRBV20-1 and TRBJ2-7; D possibly corresponds to TRBD1 (5 bases). The CDR3 DNA reads TGCAGTGCTAGAGACTTGAAGGACACCTTCTACGAGCAGTACTTC. Protein sequence: CSARDLKDTFYEQYF.